Each of the 9 T cell receptor beta chains below was sequenced from the same sample in a study of CD8 T cells in ankylosing spondylitis. Findings and limits, study-wide: What appeared characteristic of ankylosing spondylitis blood was a TCR beta motif of under 10 highly homologous variants.

TCRdb fed the 5' RACE reads into MiXCR, producing one record per CDR3 protein. The sample has about 480,000 distinct CDR3 sequences, 17% seen once. These receptors are not linked to any known antigen. Sequencing used blood, either unsorted or a sorted T cell fraction (not recorded which). Receptors originate from a male donor with ankylosing spondylitis.

The rearrangement links TRBV28 to TRBJ2-3; no definite D call. V dropped 7 bases and J dropped 5 bases, with 13 bases sitting between them. This CDR3 is built from 13 residues. Germline V gene sequence: CDR1 MDHEN, CDR2 SYDVKM. CDR3 residues: CASTDSRKDTQYF. CDR3 in DNA: TGTGCCAGCACTGACTCTCGGAAAGATACGCAGTATTTT. Full variable domain (outside the CDR3, taken from reference TRBV28 and TRBJ2-3): DVKVTQSSRYLVKRTGEKVFLECVQDMDHENMFWYRQDPGLGLRLIYFSYDVKMKEKGDIPEGYSVSREKKERFSLILESASTNQTSMYLCASTDSRKDTQYFGPGTRLTVL.

The gene calls are TRBV29-1 and TRBJ1-1; D is uncertain. Germline values: CDR1 SQVTM, CDR2 ANQGSEA. The length of the CDR3 is 13 residues. Trimming cost V 4 bases and J 1 base, with 10 bases left between them. The CDR3 region is CSVGRVGNTEAFF. The CDR3, as DNA: TGCAGCGTTGGTAGGGTGGGGAACACTGAAGCTTTCTTT.

The chain employs TRBV27 and TRBJ2-7; weak D call: TRBD1 (7 bases). Germline V gene data show CDR1 as MNHEY and CDR2 as SMNVEV (reference sequence). The V gene lost 10 bases and the J gene lost 1 base, with 17 bases spanning the gap. This CDR3 region has 14 residues. The CDR3 region has the DNA TGTGCCACCACAAGGGCAGGGGGGTCCTACGAGCAGTACTTC. Its protein product is CATTRAGGSYEQYF.

This rearrangement joins TRBV20-1 to TRBJ1-5; D unclear. This CDR3 spans 11 amino acids. Germline V gene lookup returns CDR1 DFQATT and CDR2 SNEGSKA (reference sequence). V was trimmed by 3 bases and J by 4 bases, leaving 4 bases between them. The CDR3 DNA is TGCAGTGCTAGGGGGAATCAGCCCCAGCATTTT. As protein: CSARGNQPQHF.

At least ten counts were recorded for this clonotype. The chain combines TRBV12-3 or TRBV12-4 with TRBJ1-1; D not certain. This CDR3 is 12 amino acids long. V dropped 5 bases and J dropped 3 bases, with 7 bases sitting between them. In nucleotides, the CDR3 is TGTGCCAGCAGTGCCCACTACACTGAAGCTTTCTTT. Translated, it gives CASSAHYTEAFF.

This clonotype was seen more than once but under ten times. The chain employs TRBV5-1 and TRBJ2-7; 8 positions match TRBD1. V trimming: 5 bases; J trimming: 3 bases; junction bases outside the gene matches: 10. The CDR3 runs 15 residues. CDR1 is SGHRS and CDR2 is YFSETQ in the germline V gene. The chain's CDR3 is CASSLTGGPFYEQYF. The CDR3 region has the DNA TGCGCCAGCAGTCTAACAGGGGGGCCATTCTACGAGCAGTACTTC.

The DNA for the CDR3 is TGCAGCGCCCGGGCTAGCGGGGGGGGGAATACGCAGTATTTT. Its protein product is CSARASGGGNTQYF. V and J are TRBV29-1 and TRBJ2-3, with 12 bases identical to TRBD2. Germline values: CDR1 SQVTM, CDR2 ANQGSEA. Trimming removed 7 bases from V and 7 bases from J; junction bases left unmatched: 9. The CDR3 contains 14 residues.

This clonotype has just a few counts. The chain recombines TRBV6-5 with TRBJ2-2, with D possibly TRBD1 on 5 matching bases. The CDR3 covers 16 residues. Germline V gene lookup returns CDR1 MNHEY and CDR2 SVGAGI. The germline V and J ends were trimmed by 4 bases and 4 bases, with 16 bases remaining between them. Written as DNA, the CDR3 is TGTGCCAGCAGTTTAAGCCCCAGGGTTAGCACCGGGGAGCTGTTTTTT. It is translated as CASSLSPRVSTGELFF.

The genes are TRBV10-3 and TRBJ1-1; 7 nucleotides match TRBD1. The J segment lost 0 bases and the V segment lost 10 bases, leaving 5 bases of the junction unmatched. The CDR3 loop spans 13 amino acids. CDR1 is ENHRY and CDR2 is SYGVKD in the germline V gene. The chain's CDR3 is CASTQGLNTEAFF. For the CDR3, the DNA is TGTGCCAGCACACAGGGGCTGAACACTGAAGCTTTCTTT.